These T cell receptor beta chains were read from a single sample in a study of cytomegalovirus exposure and HLA in healthy donors. Clones were read by immunoSEQ multiplex PCR, and TCRdb kept only the in-frame ones, dropping some. The table includes 140,000 or so clones, 80% to 90% detected once. Sequenced: PBMCs. Receptor source: a woman between 25 and 40 years old in good health and CMV-seropositive. Both conserved end residues are part of each CDR3. The D gene is left open where the match is weak. The size field is filled for only some rows; it gives once, few, many or a size class.

clone size	D gene	V gene	J gene	CDR3 protein	CDR3 DNA
-	-	TRBV28	TRBJ2-7	CASSLAGSSYEQYF	TGTGCCAGCAGTTTAGCGGGATCCTCCTACGAGCAGTACTTC
-	TRBD1	TRBV28	TRBJ1-5	CASSPPPGQGFNQPQHF	TGTGCCAGCAGTCCCCCCCCGGGACAGGGCTTCAATCAGCCCCAGCATTTT
many	TRBD1	TRBV6-1	TRBJ1-5	CASSPSGTGFQPQHF	TGTGCCAGCAGTCCCTCGGGGACAGGTTTCCAGCCCCAGCATTTT
few	-	TRBV6-6	TRBJ2-5	CASRTQETQYF	TGTGCCAGTAGAACCCAAGAGACCCAGTACTTC
-	-	TRBV7-9	TRBJ2-3	CASSRSRGNGTDTQYF	TGTGCCAGCAGCCGTAGTCGGGGGAATGGCACAGATACGCAGTATTTT
-	TRBD2	TRBV28	TRBJ2-1	CASSAFLAGGPDEQFF	TGTGCCAGCAGTGCGTTCCTAGCGGGGGGGCCGGATGAGCAGTTCTTC
-	-	TRBV10-2	TRBJ2-3	CASSDPGSGTDTQYF	TGCGCCAGCAGTGACCCCGGGAGTGGCACAGATACGCAGTATTTT
-	TRBD2	TRBV19	TRBJ2-1	CASSYSGASYNEQFF	TGTGCCAGTAGTTACAGCGGGGCCTCCTACAATGAGCAGTTCTTC
-	TRBD1	TRBV7-9	TRBJ2-7	CASTDRAYEQYF	TGTGCCAGCACCGACAGGGCCTACGAGCAGTACTTC
-	TRBD2	TRBV4-1	TRBJ2-2	CASSSRAGLSNTGELFF	TGCGCCAGCAGCTCCCGAGCGGGACTTTCGAACACCGGGGAGCTGTTTTTT
-	-	TRBV28	TRBJ1-5	CASSLGGGDQPQHF	TGTGCCAGCAGTTTAGGGGGGGGCGATCAGCCCCAGCATTTT
-	-	TRBV20-1	TRBJ1-2	CSAFTGLGYTF	TGCAGTGCTTTTACAGGGCTTGGCTACACCTTC
-	TRBD1	TRBV7-6	TRBJ2-7	CASSLTPRGHEQYF	TGTGCCAGCAGCTTAACCCCCAGGGGGCACGAGCAGTACTTC
-	TRBD2	TRBV10-3	TRBJ2-7	CAISGSEGGNSYEQYF	TGTGCCATCAGTGGGTCCGAGGGAGGGAACTCCTACGAGCAGTACTTC
few	-	TRBV29-1	TRBJ1-1	CSGRRQETEAFF	TGCAGCGGGAGACGACAGGAGACTGAAGCTTTCTTT
-	TRBD2	TRBV19	TRBJ2-3	CASSMGPLAGGSTDTQYF	TGTGCCAGTAGTATGGGCCCTCTAGCGGGGGGGAGCACAGATACGCAGTATTTT
-	-	TRBV5-8	TRBJ2-4	CASSPWSGTAIIQYF	TGTGCCAGCAGCCCTTGGTCGGGTACCGCAATAATTCAGTACTTC
-	-	TRBV5-1	TRBJ1-4	CASSLEMVWGNEKLFF	TGCGCCAGCAGCTTGGAAATGGTTTGGGGCAATGAAAAACTGTTTTTT
-	TRBD2	TRBV5-1	TRBJ2-1	CASSSIAGDLNEQFF	TGCGCCAGCAGCTCCATAGCGGGAGATTTGAATGAGCAGTTCTTC
-	-	TRBV7-9	TRBJ2-5	CASRLAGWETQYF	TGTGCCAGCAGGCTCGCCGGTTGGGAGACCCAGTACTTC